The sequence of this T cell receptor (beta chain) was determined in a study of long-term antiretroviral therapy in people with HIV. Study-level results: Clonotypes expanded prior to ART showed repertoire dominance at all sampled time points. Despite increasing after ART, diversity remained lower than that of transplant donor controls.

One or more pre-ART and two or more post-ART PBMC samples were available from each donor. The study used samples holding about 1-10 million cryopreserved PBMC before DNA extraction. Trimming took off 3 bases at V and 3 bases at J, with 3 bases between the two ends. This CDR3 region has 11 residues. CDR1 and CDR2 from the germline V gene are MGHDK and SYGVNS. Regarding this clone: Its specificity is not known.

Samples were assayed with immunoSEQ v3.0 at survey level. Sequencing used immunoSEQ multiplex PCR; TCRdb keeps in-frame clones, though not all of them. The table shows over 40,000 clones, with about 95% occurring only once. The gene calls are TRBV25-1 and TRBJ2-7; the D is unclear. This sample comprised unsorted PBMCs, obtained 3.7 years after starting antiretroviral therapy. The sequence came from a woman in her forties or fifties with HIV. CDR3 sequence: CASSDSYEQYF. For the CDR3, the DNA is TGTGCCAGCAGTGACAGCTACGAGCAGTACTTC.